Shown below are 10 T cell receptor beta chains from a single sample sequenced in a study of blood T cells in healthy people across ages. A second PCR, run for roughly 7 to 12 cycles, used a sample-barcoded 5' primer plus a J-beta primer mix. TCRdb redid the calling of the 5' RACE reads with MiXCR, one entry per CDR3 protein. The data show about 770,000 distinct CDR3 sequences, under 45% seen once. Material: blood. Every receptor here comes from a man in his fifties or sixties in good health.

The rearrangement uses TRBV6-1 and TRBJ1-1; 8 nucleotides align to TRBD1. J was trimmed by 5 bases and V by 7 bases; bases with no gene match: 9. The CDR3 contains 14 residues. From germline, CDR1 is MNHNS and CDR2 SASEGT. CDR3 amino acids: CASTPGTGGTEAFF. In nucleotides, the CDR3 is TGTGCCAGCACACCTGGGACAGGCGGGACTGAAGCTTTCTTT.

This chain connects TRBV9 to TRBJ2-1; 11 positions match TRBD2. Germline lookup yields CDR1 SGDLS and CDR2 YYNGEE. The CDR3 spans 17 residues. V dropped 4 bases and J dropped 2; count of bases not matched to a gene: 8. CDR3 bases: TGTGCCAGCAGCAACATGGGACTAGCGGTTACCTACAATGAGCAGTTCTTC. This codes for CASSNMGLAVTYNEQFF.

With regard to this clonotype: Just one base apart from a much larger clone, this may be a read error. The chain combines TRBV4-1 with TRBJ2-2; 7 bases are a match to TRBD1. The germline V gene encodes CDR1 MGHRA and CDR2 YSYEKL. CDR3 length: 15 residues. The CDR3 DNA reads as TGCGTCAGCAGCCAAGATGCGGTCGACAGGGTTAAGCTGTTTTTT. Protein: CVSSQDAVDRVKLFF.

DNA for the CDR3: TGCGCCAGCAGCTTGGCTATTTCCGCTCTTGGCGAGCAGTACTTC. Its translation: CASSLAISALGEQYF. The V call is TRBV5-1, the J call TRBJ2-7; no reliable D call. Trimming took 0 bases from V and 6 from J, leaving 16 bases between them. This CDR3 spans 15 amino acids. CDR1 is SGHRS, CDR2 YFSETQ, per germline.

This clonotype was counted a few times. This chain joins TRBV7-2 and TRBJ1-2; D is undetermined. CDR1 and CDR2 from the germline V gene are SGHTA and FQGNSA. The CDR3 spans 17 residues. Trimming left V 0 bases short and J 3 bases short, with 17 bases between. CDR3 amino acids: CASSLAGDLQSDYGYTF. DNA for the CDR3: TGTGCCAGCAGCTTAGCCGGCGATCTACAGAGCGACTATGGCTACACCTTC. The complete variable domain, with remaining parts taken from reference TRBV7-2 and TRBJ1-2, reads GAGVSQSPSNKVTEKGKDVELRCDPISGHTALYWYRQSLGQGLEFLIYFQGNSAPDKSGLPSDRFSAERTGGSVSTLTIQRTQQEDSAVYLCASSLAGDLQSDYGYTFGSGTRLTVV.

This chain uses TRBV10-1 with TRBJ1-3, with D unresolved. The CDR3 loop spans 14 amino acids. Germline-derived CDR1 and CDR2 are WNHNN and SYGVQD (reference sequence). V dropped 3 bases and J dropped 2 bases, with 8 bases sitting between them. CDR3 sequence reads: CASSESVAGNTIYF. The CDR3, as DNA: TGCGCCAGCAGTGAATCAGTAGCTGGAAACACCATATATTTT.

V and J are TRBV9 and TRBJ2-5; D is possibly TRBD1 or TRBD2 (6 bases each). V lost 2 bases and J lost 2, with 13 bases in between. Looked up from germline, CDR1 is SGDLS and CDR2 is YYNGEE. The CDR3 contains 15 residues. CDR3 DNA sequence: TGTGCCAGCAGCGTTGGGGGGCGTCCTCAAGAGACCCAGTACTTC. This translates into CASSVGGRPQETQYF. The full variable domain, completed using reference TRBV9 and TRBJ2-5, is DSGVTQTPKHLITATGQRVTLRCSPRSGDLSVYWYQQSLDQGLQFLIQYYNGEERAKGNILERFSAQQFPDLHSELNLSSLELGDSALYFCASSVGGRPQETQYFGPGTRLLVL.

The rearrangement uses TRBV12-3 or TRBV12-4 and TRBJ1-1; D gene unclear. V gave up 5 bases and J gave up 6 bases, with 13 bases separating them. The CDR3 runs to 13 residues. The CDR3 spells CASSALGGPEAFF. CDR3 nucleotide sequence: TGTGCCAGCAGTGCCCTAGGCGGTCCTGAAGCTTTCTTT.

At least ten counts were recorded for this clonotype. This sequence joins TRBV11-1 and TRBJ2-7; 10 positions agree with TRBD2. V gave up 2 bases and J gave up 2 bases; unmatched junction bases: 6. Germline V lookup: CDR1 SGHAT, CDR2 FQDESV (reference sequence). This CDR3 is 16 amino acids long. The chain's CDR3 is CASSLLGTSVPYEQYF. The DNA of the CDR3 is TGTGCCAGCAGCTTACTAGGGACTAGCGTTCCCTACGAGCAGTACTTC.

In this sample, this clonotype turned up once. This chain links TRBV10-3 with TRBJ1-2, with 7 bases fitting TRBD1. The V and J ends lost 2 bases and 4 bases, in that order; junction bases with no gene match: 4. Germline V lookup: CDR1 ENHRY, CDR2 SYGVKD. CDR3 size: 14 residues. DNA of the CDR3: TGTGCCATCAGTGAGGTACAGGGGACCTATGGCTACACCTTC. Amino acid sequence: CAISEVQGTYGYTF.